A selection of T cell receptor beta chains follows, all from one sample in a study of blood T cell repertoires in COVID-19. The protocol was immunoSEQ multiplex PCR, while the TCRdb copy is restricted to in-frame clones and leaves out a portion. Here the sample spans 200,000 or so clones, approximately 80% being singletons. The sequencing sample was made of PBMCs or T cells enriched from blood (not recorded which). The origin of the receptors is a woman in her thirties or forties with acute COVID-19. The conserved cysteine and the conserved F or W are not part of the CDR3 here.

V	CDR3
TRBV30	AWSGGAGELF
TRBV14	ASSQVGRGRGNYGYT
TRBV9	ASSVVSEQY
TRBV28	ASSISQATNYGYT
TRBV28	ASRDRLNTEAF
TRBV14	ASSRLTSGGPTSTDTQY
TRBV7-2	ASSLRQGASQPQH
TRBV24-1	ATSDQGGGTDTQY
TRBV28	ASSPSGGYGYT
TRBV21-1	ASPFRTSGKPLSYEQY
TRBV7-2	ASRGTGPKNIQY
TRBV3-1/TRBV3-2	ASSPAWGSLNTEAF
TRBV7-3	ASSPRAQDRGNTEAF
TRBV18	ASSPATGGSSGNTIY
TRBV29-1	SVESDSYEQY
TRBV5-1	ASSLLDNEQF
TRBV24-1	ATSDRETAF
TRBV7-8	ASSLQGTGNTIY
TRBV27	ASSRDSHTDTQY
TRBV28	ASRPSGKYNEQF
TRBV28	ASSFPGGPETQY
TRBV7-3	ASSLTPGGAPNGYT
TRBV18	ASSPGLGVNYGYT
TRBV4-1	ASSLSGFSPSEQY